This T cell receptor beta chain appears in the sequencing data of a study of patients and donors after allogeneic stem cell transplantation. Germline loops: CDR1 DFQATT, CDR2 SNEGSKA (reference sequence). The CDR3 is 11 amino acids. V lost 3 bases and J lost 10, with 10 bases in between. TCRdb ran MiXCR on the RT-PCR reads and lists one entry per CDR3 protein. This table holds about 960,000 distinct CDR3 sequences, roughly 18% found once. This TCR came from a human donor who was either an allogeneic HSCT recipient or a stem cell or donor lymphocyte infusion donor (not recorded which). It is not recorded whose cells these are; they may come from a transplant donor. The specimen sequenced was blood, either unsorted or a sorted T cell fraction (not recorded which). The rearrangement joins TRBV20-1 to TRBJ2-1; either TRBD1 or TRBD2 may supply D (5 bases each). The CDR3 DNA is TGCAGTGCTAGCGGGACGGCCGAGCAGTTCTTC. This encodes CSASGTAEQFF.